The 14 T cell receptor beta chains reported below all come from one sample, sequenced in a study of blood T cell repertoires in COVID-19. Data came from immunoSEQ multiplex PCR; TCRdb stores just in-frame clones and leaves some out. The repertoire holds under 150,000 clones, with roughly 85% as singletons. Sample: peripheral blood. Receptors originate from a man aged 80 or over with acute or convalescent COVID-19.

The chain links TRBV7-3 to TRBJ2-1; 8 nucleotides align to TRBD1. The germline CDR1 and CDR2 sequences are SGHTA and FQGTGA. The CDR3 totals 15 residues. V lost 3 bases, J lost 2 bases, and 3 bases stayed unmatched. The CDR3 loop reads CASSLTGATYNEQFF. The CDR3, as DNA: TGTGCCAGCAGCTTGACAGGGGCTACCTACAATGAGCAGTTCTTC.

This rearrangement joins TRBV5-1 to TRBJ2-7; the match to TRBD2 covers 11 bases. V was clipped by 3 bases and J by 6 bases; unmatched bases: 2. Germline values: CDR1 SGHRS, CDR2 YFSETQ. The CDR3 sequence is 13 residues long. CDR3 DNA: TGCGCCAGCAGCTGGCTAGCGGGAGGCGAGCAGTACTTC. Translation gives CASSWLAGGEQYF.

V and J are TRBV7-8 and TRBJ1-1; D is undetermined. The CDR3 contains 15 residues. Germline V gives CDR1 SGHVS, CDR2 FQNEAQ. V lost 6 bases and J lost 11, with 25 bases in between. The DNA for the CDR3 is TGTGCCAGCAGTCTCAATCCACCGCGTGGGGAGGCGGCTTTCTTT. This encodes CASSLNPPRGEAAFF.

The J gene is TRBJ2-1, the V gene TRBV5-5; TRBD1 matches at 7 bases. Germline values: CDR1 SGHKS, CDR2 YYEKEE (reference sequence). V lost 0 bases to trimming and J lost 4 bases; unmatched junction nucleotides: 7. The CDR3 is 16 residues long. As DNA, the CDR3 is TGTGCCAGCAGCTTGGGGGTCGGGACAGATTACAATGAGCAGTTCTTC. Translating it yields CASSLGVGTDYNEQFF.

V gene TRBV6-5 combines with J gene TRBJ2-1, with D possibly matching TRBD2 (7 bases). Germline CDR1 reads MNHEY; CDR2 reads SVGAGI. This CDR3 is built from 13 residues. Trimming took off 4 bases at V and 6 bases at J, with 10 bases between the two ends. CDR3 in amino acids: CASSWGGPNEQFF. In DNA form, the CDR3 reads TGTGCCAGCAGTTGGGGGGGGCCCAATGAGCAGTTCTTC.

The rearrangement links TRBV6-1 to TRBJ1-3; TRBD1 might be the D (6 bases). Germline CDR1 MNHNS, CDR2 SASEGT. This CDR3 has 16 residues. Trimming shortened V by 2 bases and J by 2 bases, and 13 bases separated the two germline ends. The CDR3 DNA reads as TGTGCCAGCAGTGAAAGGGATCAGGGGCCTGGAAACACCATATATTTT. Translated: CASSERDQGPGNTIYF.

The rearrangement uses TRBV5-4 and TRBJ1-3; tentatively, D is TRBD1 (5 bases). Between the trimmed V and J ends, which lost 9 bases and 2 bases, there was a span of 9 bases. Germline assignment: CDR1 SGHNT and CDR2 YYREEE (reference sequence). The CDR3 runs 12 residues. CDR3 in DNA: TGTGCCATAAGGGGTACTGGAAACACCATATATTTT. Its translation: CAIRGTGNTIYF.

This chain uses TRBV29-1 with TRBJ1-6, with D possibly TRBD1 on 5 matching bases. The V gene's germline CDR1 is SQVTM and CDR2 ANQGSEA. The CDR3 has 13 residues. The V gene lost 4 bases and the J gene lost 8 bases, with 12 bases spanning the gap. The CDR3 DNA follows: TGCAGCGTTGGGATGGACAACTATTCACCCCTCCACTTT. The encoded protein is CSVGMDNYSPLHF.

The chain is built from TRBV27 and TRBJ2-7, with a weak D call TRBD2 (5 bases). V lost 2 bases and J 2 bases, leaving 10 bases between the germline ends. The CDR3 is made up of 14 amino acids. Germline CDR1 MNHEY, CDR2 SMNVEV (reference sequence). The CDR3 DNA reads TGTGCCAGCAGTTTAGGCGGGTATCCCTACGAGCAGTACTTC. Translation gives CASSLGGYPYEQYF.

As regards this clone: Other DNA sequences in this specimen translate into the identical CDR3. The gene calls are TRBV6-6 and TRBJ1-4; no clear D gene. V was trimmed by 6 bases and J by 6 bases, leaving 8 bases between them. CDR1 and CDR2 from the germline V gene are MNHNY and SVGAGI (reference sequence). The CDR3 extends over 12 amino acids. The CDR3: CASRGGDEKLFF. In nucleotides, the CDR3 is TGTGCCAGCAGGGGAGGAGATGAAAAACTGTTTTTT.

V and J are TRBV10-3 and TRBJ1-3; D is possibly TRBD1 (5 bases). This CDR3 has 17 amino acids. Trimming pared 4 bases from V and 0 bases from J, leaving 16 bases between. The V gene's germline CDR1 is ENHRY and CDR2 SYGVKD. The CDR3 coding sequence is TGTGCCATCAGTGTATCAAGGACGGGGGTCTCTGGAAACACCATATATTTT. It codes for CAISVSRTGVSGNTIYF.

This clone was seen just once. The chain links TRBV18 to TRBJ2-3, with TRBD1 identical over 8 bases. The CDR3 totals 15 residues. J lost 2 bases, V lost 3 bases, and 4 bases had no gene match. The V gene's germline CDR1 is KGHSH and CDR2 LQKENI. The CDR3 sequence: CASSPRGQVTDTQYF. The DNA for the CDR3 is TGTGCCAGCTCACCTCGGGGACAGGTCACAGATACGCAGTATTTT.

The V call is TRBV19, the J call TRBJ2-1; 7 bases fit TRBD1. J lost 4 bases, V lost 2 bases, and 5 bases had no gene match. The CDR3 is made up of 15 amino acids. From germline, CDR1 is LNHDA and CDR2 SQIVND (reference sequence). The CDR3 bases are TGTGCCAGTAGTATATCGGGACAGAGTTACAATGAGCAGTTCTTC. It encodes CASSISGQSYNEQFF. Looking up the rest from reference TRBV19 and TRBJ2-1 gives the full variable domain: DGGITQSPKYLFRKEGQNVTLSCEQNLNHDAMYWYRQDPGQGLRLIYYSQIVNDFQKGDIAEGYSVSREKKESFPLTVTSAQKNPTAFYLCASSISGQSYNEQFFGPGTRLTVL.

The CDR3 here is CASSQFAGYGYTF. The CDR3 region has the DNA TGTGCCAGCAGCCAATTCGCGGGCTATGGCTACACCTTC. The chain is built from TRBV3-1 (or the pseudogene TRBV3-2) and TRBJ1-2; D is unresolved. Germline loops: CDR1 LGHDT, CDR2 YNNKEL (reference sequence). V was clipped by 2 bases and J by 4 bases, with 8 bases between them. This CDR3 has 13 residues.